The 10 T cell receptor beta chains below all came from one sample that was sequenced in a study of CD8 T cells in Susac syndrome (dated by TCRdb to between 2017 and 2020). Libraries were constructed by the immunoSEQ multiplex PCR assay. RNA was extracted with the RNeasy kit and roughly 0.45 to 1 ug was reverse transcribed using random hexamers. The raw public data were reprocessed by TCRdb itself: fastp quality trimming at Q25, MiXCR clonotype calling, in-frame beta chains only. Every distinct CDR3 protein forms one entry, paired with its most common genes and DNA. This sample is represented by more than 95,000 distinct CDR3 sequences; 90% to 95% of them were singletons. The biggest ten clones account for more than 0.25% of the sample. Sequenced input: CD8+ T cells from PBMCs. The receptors stem from a human donor with multiple sclerosis.

The chain links TRBV27 to TRBJ1-2; a possible D gene is TRBD1 (5 bases). Germline V CDR1 and CDR2: MNHEY, SMNVEV (reference sequence). Trimming shortened V by 5 bases and J by 8 bases, and 15 bases separated the two germline ends. The CDR3 runs 13 residues. DNA for the CDR3: TGTGCCAGCAGTCCCCCGGGGGTCCGGGGCTACACCTTC. Its translation: CASSPPGVRGYTF.

J is TRBJ2-3 and V is TRBV14; 9 bases fit TRBD1. The CDR3 is 17 amino acids. Germline V CDR1 and CDR2: SGHDN, FVKESK. Trimming took 0 bases from V and 8 from J; bases not matched to a gene: 12. CDR3 protein: CASSQDFGTGISGTQYF. CDR3 coding DNA: TGTGCCAGCAGCCAAGATTTCGGGACAGGGATCAGTGGTACGCAGTATTTT. The full variable domain, completed using reference TRBV14 and TRBJ2-3, is EAGVTQFPSHSVIEKGQTVTLRCDPISGHDNLYWYRRVMGKEIKFLLHFVKESKQDESGMPNNRFLAERTGGTYSTLKVQPAELEDSGVYFCASSQDFGTGISGTQYFGPGTRLTVL.

This sequence joins TRBV27 and TRBJ1-2; 9 nucleotides match TRBD1. The CDR3 is made up of 13 amino acids. With V trimmed by 6 bases and J by 5 bases, 4 bases remained unmatched. Germline V lookup: CDR1 MNHEY, CDR2 SMNVEV (reference sequence). The CDR3 loop is CASRPGTGYGYTF. CDR3 sequence (DNA): TGTGCCAGCAGACCCGGGACAGGGTATGGCTACACCTTC.

This chain links TRBV3-1 with TRBJ2-1; D uncertain. The CDR3 sequence is 11 residues long. Trimming removed 6 bases at V and 6 bases at J, with 6 bases between. The germline V gene encodes CDR1 LGHDT and CDR2 YNNKEL (reference sequence). The CDR3 DNA follows: TGTGCCAGCAGGGACGTCAATGAGCAGTTCTTC. Protein: CASRDVNEQFF.

The chain is built from TRBV12-5 and TRBJ2-7; TRBD2 matches at 10 bases. This CDR3 spans 17 amino acids. Trimming took 3 bases from V and 2 from J; bases not matched to a gene: 10. CDR1 and CDR2 from the germline V gene are LGHNT and FRNRAP. The CDR3 DNA reads as TGTGCTAGTGGTTTAGGGGCTAGCGGGAGACCTCCCTACGAGCAGTACGTC. The encoded protein is CASGLGASGRPPYEQYV.

The V call is TRBV7-9, the J call TRBJ2-7, with unresolved D. CDR3 length equals 13 residues. The V gene lost 5 bases and the J gene lost 8 bases, with 16 bases spanning the gap. CDR1 is SEHNR and CDR2 is FQNEAQ in the germline V gene (reference sequence). The CDR3 DNA is TGTGCCAGCAGCCCCGCCCCGCAGGCTAAGCAGTACGTC. Protein sequence: CASSPAPQAKQYV.

This clonotype was recorded once. V is TRBV7-9 and J is TRBJ1-2, with no clear D. Germline assignment: CDR1 SEHNR and CDR2 FQNEAQ (reference sequence). The CDR3 contains 15 residues. The V gene lost 4 bases and the J gene lost 4 bases, with 16 bases spanning the gap. The CDR3 DNA is TGTGCCAGCAGCTCTGACCGGGCGCCAATCTATGGCTACACCTTC. Its translation: CASSSDRAPIYGYTF.

This chain joins TRBV3-1 and TRBJ1-1; perhaps TRBD1 as D (6 bases). The CDR3 covers 16 residues. V was cut by 0 bases and J by 4 bases, with 15 bases left in between. CDR1 and CDR2 from the germline V gene are LGHDT and YNNKEL (reference sequence). The DNA of the CDR3 is TGTGCCAGCAGCCAAGATAAACTCCCCAGGGGCACTGAAGCTTTCTTT. Its protein product is CASSQDKLPRGTEAFF.

V is TRBV20-1 and J is TRBJ2-7; the D gene is possibly TRBD2 (7 bases). Germline V lookup: CDR1 DFQATT, CDR2 SNEGSKA (reference sequence). The CDR3 loop spans 18 amino acids. Trimming stripped 4 bases from V and 2 bases from J, with 27 bases between. The CDR3 loop reads CSANSGGGKFFRTYEQYF. The CDR3 DNA is TGCAGTGCTAACTCGGGGGGCGGGAAGTTCTTCCGCACCTACGAGCAGTACTTC.

V and J are TRBV29-1 and TRBJ1-3; 12 bases are shared with TRBD1. With V trimmed by 6 bases and J by 2 bases, 2 bases remained unmatched. The germline V gene encodes CDR1 SQVTM and CDR2 ANQGSEA. This CDR3 contains 14 residues. In DNA form, the CDR3 reads TGCAGCGTCCGGGACAGGGGGCCTGGAAACACCATATATTTT. As protein: CSVRDRGPGNTIYF.